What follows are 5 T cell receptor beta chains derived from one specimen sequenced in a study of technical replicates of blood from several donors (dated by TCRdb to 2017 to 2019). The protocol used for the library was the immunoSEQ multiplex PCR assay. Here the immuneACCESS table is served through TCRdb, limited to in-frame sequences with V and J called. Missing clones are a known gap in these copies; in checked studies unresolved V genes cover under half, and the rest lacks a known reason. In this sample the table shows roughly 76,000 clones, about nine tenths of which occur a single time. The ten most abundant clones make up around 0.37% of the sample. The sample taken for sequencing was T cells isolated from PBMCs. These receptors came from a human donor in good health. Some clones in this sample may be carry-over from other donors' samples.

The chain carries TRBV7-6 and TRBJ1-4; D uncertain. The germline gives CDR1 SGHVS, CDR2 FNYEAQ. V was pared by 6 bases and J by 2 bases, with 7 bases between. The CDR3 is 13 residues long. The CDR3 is CASSARTNEKLFF. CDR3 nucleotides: TGTGCCAGCAGTGCCCGGACTAATGAAAAACTGTTTTTT. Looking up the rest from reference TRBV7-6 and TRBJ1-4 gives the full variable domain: GAGVSQSPRYKVTKRGQDVALRCDPISGHVSLYWYRQALGQGPEFLTYFNYEAQQDKSGLPNDRFSAERPEGSISTLTIQRTEQRDSAMYRCASSARTNEKLFFGSGTQLSVL.

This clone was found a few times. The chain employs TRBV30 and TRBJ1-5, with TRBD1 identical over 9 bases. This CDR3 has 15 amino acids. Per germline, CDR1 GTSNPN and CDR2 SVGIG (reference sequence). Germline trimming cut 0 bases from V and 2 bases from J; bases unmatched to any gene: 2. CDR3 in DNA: TGTGCCTGGAGTGTGGACAGGGGAGGCAATCAGCCCCAGCATTTT. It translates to CAWSVDRGGNQPQHF.

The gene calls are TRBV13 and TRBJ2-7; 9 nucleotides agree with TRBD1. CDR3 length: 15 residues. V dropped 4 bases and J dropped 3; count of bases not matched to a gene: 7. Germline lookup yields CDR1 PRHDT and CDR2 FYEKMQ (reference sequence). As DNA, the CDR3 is TGTGCCAGCAGCTCGGGGGGACAGGGACTCTACGAGCAGTACTTC. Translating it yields CASSSGGQGLYEQYF.

CDR3 sequence: CASQYSGGSSYEQYF. Here the CDR3 DNA reads TGTGCCAGCCAGTATTCAGGGGGTAGCTCCTACGAGCAGTACTTC. The V and J genes are TRBV2 and TRBJ2-7; 7 positions match TRBD1. Germline V gene lookup returns CDR1 SNHLY and CDR2 FYNNEI. There are 15 residues in the CDR3. V lost 8 bases to trimming and J lost 0 bases; unmatched junction nucleotides: 10.

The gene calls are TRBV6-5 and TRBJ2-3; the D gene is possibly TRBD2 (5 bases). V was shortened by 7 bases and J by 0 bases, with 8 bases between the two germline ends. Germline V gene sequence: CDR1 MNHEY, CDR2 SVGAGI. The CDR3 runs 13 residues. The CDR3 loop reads CASTGSSTDTQYF. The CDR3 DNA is TGTGCCAGCACGGGGTCTAGCACAGATACGCAGTATTTT.